This entry describes one T cell receptor (beta chain). The junction does not match germline at one end; this may be a read error. Each donor gave roughly 9.2 milliliters of peripheral blood. This sample stems from a study of blood T cells in healthy people across ages. In germline, CDR1 is SEHNR, CDR2 FQNEAQ (reference sequence). The CDR3 runs to 13 residues. For the second PCR, which ran for roughly 7 to 11 cycles, a sample-barcoded 5' primer and a J-beta primer mix were used. Every sample gave at least 3 million paired-end reads containing CDR3. TCRdb called the 5' RACE reads again in MiXCR, with one record for every CDR3 protein. This table holds 850,000 to 1,000,000 distinct CDR3 sequences, just over 50% found once.

Sequencing input: blood. The gene calls are TRBV7-9 and TRBJ2-5, with D possibly being TRBD2 (6 bases). The TCR originated in a woman in her sixties or seventies in good health. The CDR3 DNA reads TGTGCCAGCATGAGGACTACCCCAGAGACCCGGTACTTC. This codes for CASMRTTPETRYF. The full variable domain, in which reference TRBV7-9 and TRBJ2-5 provide the parts outside the CDR3, is DTGVSQNPRHKITKRGQNVTFRCDPISEHNRLYWYRQTLGQGPEFLTYFQNEAQLEKSRLLSDRFSAERPKGSFSTLEIQRTEQGDSAMYLCASMRTTPETRYFGPGTRLLVL.